This record concerns one T cell receptor (beta chain) sequence. The data stem from a study of blood T cell repertoires in COVID-19. Only in-frame clones appear in the TCRdb table, and some are missing; sequencing was by immunoSEQ multiplex PCR. The data contain about 260,000 clones, about 83% of them singletons. V lost 6 bases and J lost 3, with 9 bases in between. Germline loops: CDR1 LNHDA, CDR2 SQIVND (reference sequence). The CDR3 is 13 amino acids. The clonotype was recovered from a woman in her thirties or forties who had recovered from COVID-19. Sequenced: peripheral blood. The rearrangement links TRBV19 to TRBJ2-4, with D hard to call. The CDR3 DNA reads TGTGCCAGTAGGGAGATGGGCAAAAACATTCAGTACTTC. It codes for CASREMGKNIQYF.